Listed here is a single T cell receptor (beta chain). The antigen is not known. Using immunoSEQ multiplex PCR, the repertoire was profiled, and TCRdb retains in-frame clones only, with some absent. This sample carries under 100,000 clones, about nine tenths of them seen once, and the ten largest clones take 0.55% to 0.75%. The data derive from a study of OX40 agonist ivuxolimab in advanced cancers. Broader study findings: Also present in some nonresponders was a low level of normalized T-cell clonal expansion.

The length of the CDR3 is 15 residues. After removal of 7 bases from V and 4 bases from J, the junction contained 9 bases not matched to a gene. Germline CDR1 reads MNHEY; CDR2 reads SVGAGI. This chain uses TRBV6-5 with TRBJ2-5, with 10 bases fitting TRBD2. Sequencing used CD4+ or CD8+ T cells sorted from blood, obtained in a trial of the OX40 agonist ivuxolimab. The clonotype comes from an adult with an advanced solid tumor such as melanoma, head and neck, liver or kidney cancer. The CDR3 loop reads CASKASGRVGETQYF. The CDR3 coding sequence is TGTGCCAGCAAGGCTAGCGGGAGAGTAGGAGAGACCCAGTACTTC.